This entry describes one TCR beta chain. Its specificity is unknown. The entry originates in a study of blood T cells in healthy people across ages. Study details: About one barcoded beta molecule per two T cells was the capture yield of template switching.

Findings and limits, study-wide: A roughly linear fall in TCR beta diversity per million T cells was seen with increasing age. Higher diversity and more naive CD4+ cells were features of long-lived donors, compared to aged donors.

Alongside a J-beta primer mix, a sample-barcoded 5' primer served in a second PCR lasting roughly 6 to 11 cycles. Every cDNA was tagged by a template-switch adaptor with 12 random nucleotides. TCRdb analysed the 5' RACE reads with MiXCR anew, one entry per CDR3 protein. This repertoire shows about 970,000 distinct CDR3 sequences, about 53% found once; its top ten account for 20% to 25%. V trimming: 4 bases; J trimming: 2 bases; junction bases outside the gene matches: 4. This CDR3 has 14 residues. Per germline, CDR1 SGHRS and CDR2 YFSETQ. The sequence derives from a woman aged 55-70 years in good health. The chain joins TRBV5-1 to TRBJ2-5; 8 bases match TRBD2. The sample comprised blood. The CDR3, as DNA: TGCGCCAGCAGCGTGACTAGCGCACAAGAGACCCAGTACTTC. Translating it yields CASSVTSAQETQYF.